This T cell receptor beta chain comes out of a study of shared clonotypes between healthy human individuals. The protocol was immunoSEQ multiplex PCR, while the TCRdb copy is restricted to in-frame clones and leaves out a portion. The sample has under 1,900,000 clones; 97% to 99% are singletons. The CDR3 spans 14 residues. With 1 base removed from V and 6 bases from J, the gap between germline ends came to 9 bases. Germline CDR1 is LGHNA and CDR2 is YSLEER. Sequencing was carried out using naive CD4+ T cells sorted from blood. Subset: CD45RA+ positively selected. The rearrangement uses TRBV4-3 and TRBJ2-2; no clear D gene. This receptor was identified in a man aged 30-40 years in good health. In DNA form, the CDR3 reads TGCGCCAGCAGCCAAGTTGGGGTTCCCGGGGAGCTGTTTTTT. Protein product: CASSQVGVPGELFF.